Listed below are T cell receptor beta chains from one sample, sequenced in a study of cytomegalovirus exposure and HLA in healthy donors. Data came from immunoSEQ multiplex PCR; TCRdb stores just in-frame clones and leaves some out. This sample yields approximately 200,000 clones, of which almost 80% are seen a single time; roughly 2% belongs to the top ten. Source material: PBMCs. These receptor sequences come from a man between 18 and 35 years old in good health and CMV-seronegative. CDR3s include the opening cysteine and the closing phenylalanine or tryptophan. D genes are given only for firm matches. Rows give clone size only sometimes, using once, few, many, or a class for an expanded clone.

cdr3_nt: TGTGCAGGAGGACGGAGGAACACTGAAGCTTTCTTT
cdr3_aa: CAGGRRNTEAFF
clone_size: once
j_call: TRBJ1-1
v_call: TRBV5-6
cdr3_length: 12
d_call: -

cdr3_nt: TGCGCCAGCAGCCAAGCAGGAAGCGGATATAGCACAGATACGCAGTATTTT
cdr3_aa: CASSQAGSGYSTDTQYF
clone_size: -
j_call: TRBJ2-3
v_call: TRBV4-3
cdr3_length: 17
d_call: -

cdr3_nt: TGTGCCAGCAGCTTACGGGACAGGGCGAACGAGCAGTACTTC
cdr3_aa: CASSLRDRANEQYF
clone_size: -
j_call: TRBJ2-7
v_call: TRBV11-2
cdr3_length: 14
d_call: TRBD1

cdr3_nt: TGTGCCAGCAGCCCCTCTCCTAGCTACGAGCAGTACTTC
cdr3_aa: CASSPSPSYEQYF
clone_size: -
j_call: TRBJ2-7
v_call: TRBV11-3
cdr3_length: 13
d_call: -

cdr3_nt: TGCGCCAGCAGCCAAGTTTATCCTGGAAACACCATATATTTT
cdr3_aa: CASSQVYPGNTIYF
clone_size: once
j_call: TRBJ1-3
v_call: TRBV4-3
cdr3_length: 14
d_call: -

cdr3_nt: TGTGCCAGCAGCTCCTCGGTCGGTACTGAAGCTTTCTTT
cdr3_aa: CASSSSVGTEAFF
clone_size: -
j_call: TRBJ1-1
v_call: TRBV11-1
cdr3_length: 13
d_call: -

cdr3_nt: TGCGCCAGCAGCTTGAAGCGGGGGGGCGGTGAGCAGTTCTTC
cdr3_aa: CASSLKRGGGEQFF
clone_size: -
j_call: TRBJ2-1
v_call: TRBV5-1
cdr3_length: 14
d_call: TRBD2

cdr3_nt: TGTGCCAGCAGCCCCGAGACAGGGTCCAATGAGCAGTTCTTC
cdr3_aa: CASSPETGSNEQFF
clone_size: -
j_call: TRBJ2-1
v_call: TRBV7-2
cdr3_length: 14
d_call: TRBD1

cdr3_nt: TGTGCCAGTAGTACCGGCGGTATGGGGGCTTACGAGCAGTACTTC
cdr3_aa: CASSTGGMGAYEQYF
clone_size: -
j_call: TRBJ2-7
v_call: TRBV19
cdr3_length: 15
d_call: -

cdr3_nt: TGTGCCAGCAGTTACATGGCCCCCGGGGAGCTGTTTTTT
cdr3_aa: CASSYMAPGELFF
clone_size: -
j_call: TRBJ2-2
v_call: TRBV6-5
cdr3_length: 13
d_call: -

cdr3_nt: TGTGCCACCGGCACATCCAGGGAATTCTGGGGGGCCAACGTCCTGACTTTC
cdr3_aa: CATGTSREFWGANVLTF
clone_size: once
j_call: TRBJ2-6
v_call: TRBV19
cdr3_length: 17
d_call: -

cdr3_nt: TGTGCCAGCAGCTTACAGGGTCCGGGCACTGAAGCTTTCTTT
cdr3_aa: CASSLQGPGTEAFF
clone_size: -
j_call: TRBJ1-1
v_call: TRBV11-2
cdr3_length: 14
d_call: -

cdr3_nt: TGTGCCAGCTCTCAGGGGGCTGGCTACGAGCAGTACTTC
cdr3_aa: CASSQGAGYEQYF
clone_size: -
j_call: TRBJ2-7
v_call: TRBV18
cdr3_length: 13
d_call: TRBD1

cdr3_nt: TGTGCCAGCAGCCCTACAGGGGCTGCTAATGAAAAACTGTTTTTT
cdr3_aa: CASSPTGAANEKLFF
clone_size: few
j_call: TRBJ1-4
v_call: TRBV5-8
cdr3_length: 15
d_call: TRBD1

cdr3_nt: TGTGCCACCCAGGACAGGATGAACACTGAAGCTTTCTTT
cdr3_aa: CATQDRMNTEAFF
clone_size: few
j_call: TRBJ1-1
v_call: TRBV10-3
cdr3_length: 13
d_call: TRBD1

cdr3_nt: TGTGCCAGCAGCCTTGGGACTAGCTCTTTATTGGATACGCAGTATTTT
cdr3_aa: CASSLGTSSLLDTQYF
clone_size: -
j_call: TRBJ2-3
v_call: TRBV7-9
cdr3_length: 16
d_call: TRBD2

cdr3_nt: TGTGCCAGCAGCTTAAGCCTGACAGGGAACACTGAAGCTTTCTTT
cdr3_aa: CASSLSLTGNTEAFF
clone_size: -
j_call: TRBJ1-1
v_call: TRBV7-9
cdr3_length: 15
d_call: -

cdr3_nt: TGTGCCAGCAGTGAAGCGCTCGAGGGATCCGAAGCTTTCTTT
cdr3_aa: CASSEALEGSEAFF
clone_size: once
j_call: TRBJ1-1
v_call: TRBV6-1
cdr3_length: 14
d_call: -

cdr3_nt: TGTGCTAGCAGCTCTTTAGGGACTAGCGGGACAGAGACCCAGTACTTC
cdr3_aa: CASSSLGTSGTETQYF
clone_size: -
j_call: TRBJ2-5
v_call: TRBV7-7
cdr3_length: 16
d_call: TRBD2

cdr3_nt: TGTGCCAGTAGTATCCTAGACCCGGGAAGTGAGCAGTTCTTC
cdr3_aa: CASSILDPGSEQFF
clone_size: -
j_call: TRBJ2-1
v_call: TRBV19
cdr3_length: 14
d_call: -

cdr3_nt: TGTGCTAGCAGCTTAGCGGACTCCGGGACAGGGGGGGATGAGCAGTTCTTC
cdr3_aa: CASSLADSGTGGDEQFF
clone_size: -
j_call: TRBJ2-1
v_call: TRBV7-7
cdr3_length: 17
d_call: TRBD1

cdr3_nt: TGCGCCAGCAGCTTGGCCGGGACAGGGGTGCTAGAGACCCAGTACTTC
cdr3_aa: CASSLAGTGVLETQYF
clone_size: -
j_call: TRBJ2-5
v_call: TRBV5-1
cdr3_length: 16
d_call: TRBD1

cdr3_nt: TGTGCCAGCAGTTACCGAGCGACTAGCGTCCAAGAGACCCAGTACTTC
cdr3_aa: CASSYRATSVQETQYF
clone_size: -
j_call: TRBJ2-5
v_call: TRBV6-5
cdr3_length: 16
d_call: TRBD2

cdr3_nt: TGCGCCAGCAGCTTGGGCGGGGCGAATCAAGAGACCCAGTACTTC
cdr3_aa: CASSLGGANQETQYF
clone_size: -
j_call: TRBJ2-5
v_call: TRBV5-1
cdr3_length: 15
d_call: -

cdr3_nt: TGTGCCAGCAGCCAACTGGGGACAGGGGACCCTGAAGCTTTCTTT
cdr3_aa: CASSQLGTGDPEAFF
clone_size: -
j_call: TRBJ1-1
v_call: TRBV4-2
cdr3_length: 15
d_call: TRBD1

cdr3_nt: TGTGCCAGCAGTTACGAGGCCCAGGGAGGAAGTGGCTACACCTTC
cdr3_aa: CASSYEAQGGSGYTF
clone_size: -
j_call: TRBJ1-2
v_call: TRBV6-5
cdr3_length: 15
d_call: -

cdr3_nt: TGTGCCAGCAGCCAGACGACAGGGAGAGCTAACTATGGCTACACCTTC
cdr3_aa: CASSQTTGRANYGYTF
clone_size: -
j_call: TRBJ1-2
v_call: TRBV4-2
cdr3_length: 16
d_call: TRBD1

cdr3_nt: TGTGCCTCCAAGGGGGGGGCGCATTGGGACACTGAAGCTTTCTTT
cdr3_aa: CASKGGAHWDTEAFF
clone_size: -
j_call: TRBJ1-1
v_call: TRBV28
cdr3_length: 15
d_call: -

cdr3_nt: TGTGCCAGCAGCTTAGCGACTTTAGCGGGGAGTAAGGAGACCCAGTACTTC
cdr3_aa: CASSLATLAGSKETQYF
clone_size: -
j_call: TRBJ2-5
v_call: TRBV7-8
cdr3_length: 17
d_call: TRBD2

cdr3_nt: TGTGCCAGCAGCTTGGGGGGGCCTGAAGCTTTCTTT
cdr3_aa: CASSLGGPEAFF
clone_size: -
j_call: TRBJ1-1
v_call: TRBV5-8
cdr3_length: 12
d_call: -

cdr3_nt: TGTGCCAGCAGCCAAGATCATCCCCCTAGCGGCCGGTACAATGAGCAGTTCTTC
cdr3_aa: CASSQDHPPSGRYNEQFF
clone_size: -
j_call: TRBJ2-1
v_call: TRBV14
cdr3_length: 18
d_call: TRBD2

cdr3_nt: TGTGCCAGCAGCTTAGGATGGGGGGGGTCGGACTATGGCTACACCTTC
cdr3_aa: CASSLGWGGSDYGYTF
clone_size: -
j_call: TRBJ1-2
v_call: TRBV7-9
cdr3_length: 16
d_call: -

cdr3_nt: TGTGCCACCAGGGACAGGCCGGGGGATGGCTACACCTTC
cdr3_aa: CATRDRPGDGYTF
clone_size: -
j_call: TRBJ1-2
v_call: TRBV19
cdr3_length: 13
d_call: TRBD1

cdr3_nt: TGCGCCAGCAGCCAAGATTCGGTAGCGGGATACAGTGAGCAGTTCTTC
cdr3_aa: CASSQDSVAGYSEQFF
clone_size: -
j_call: TRBJ2-1
v_call: TRBV4-3
cdr3_length: 16
d_call: TRBD2

cdr3_nt: TGTTCCAGCAGCTCGGGACAGCCGCAAGAGACCCAGTACTTC
cdr3_aa: CSSSSGQPQETQYF
clone_size: -
j_call: TRBJ2-5
v_call: TRBV7-9
cdr3_length: 14
d_call: TRBD1

cdr3_nt: TGTGCCTGGAGTGGGGGCGCCGTCACTGAGCAGTTCTTC
cdr3_aa: CAWSGGAVTEQFF
clone_size: few
j_call: TRBJ2-1
v_call: TRBV30
cdr3_length: 13
d_call: -

cdr3_nt: TGTGCCTGGACCGGGACAGGGGTTGAAAAACTGTTTTTT
cdr3_aa: CAWTGTGVEKLFF
clone_size: few
j_call: TRBJ1-4
v_call: TRBV30
cdr3_length: 13
d_call: TRBD1

cdr3_nt: TGTGCCAGCTTTCCGGACAGAAAGCCCTACGAGCAGTACTTC
cdr3_aa: CASFPDRKPYEQYF
clone_size: -
j_call: TRBJ2-7
v_call: TRBV27
cdr3_length: 14
d_call: -

cdr3_nt: TGTGCCACCAGCAGAGTACTAGCGGGAGTATTCGATACGCAGTATTTT
cdr3_aa: CATSRVLAGVFDTQYF
clone_size: -
j_call: TRBJ2-3
v_call: TRBV15
cdr3_length: 16
d_call: TRBD2

cdr3_nt: TGTGCCAGCACCCAATACAGGGACATGGGTGAAGCTTTCTTT
cdr3_aa: CASTQYRDMGEAFF
clone_size: -
j_call: TRBJ1-1
v_call: TRBV7-9
cdr3_length: 14
d_call: -

cdr3_nt: TGCGCCAGCAGCTTGGAACCCCTGGACAGGGGTCGAAGGGAAAAACTGTTTTTT
cdr3_aa: CASSLEPLDRGRREKLFF
clone_size: -
j_call: TRBJ1-4
v_call: TRBV5-1
cdr3_length: 18
d_call: TRBD1

cdr3_nt: TGCGCCAGCAGCCTGGGTAGTAATGAGCAGTTCTTC
cdr3_aa: CASSLGSNEQFF
clone_size: -
j_call: TRBJ2-1
v_call: TRBV5-1
cdr3_length: 12
d_call: -

cdr3_nt: TGTGCCAGTATGGGAGACTATAGCAATCAGCCCCAGCATTTT
cdr3_aa: CASMGDYSNQPQHF
clone_size: few
j_call: TRBJ1-5
v_call: TRBV19
cdr3_length: 14
d_call: -

cdr3_nt: TGTGCCAGCAGTGAGAACTCGCGGGGGGCCCACTACGAGCAGTACTTC
cdr3_aa: CASSENSRGAHYEQYF
clone_size: -
j_call: TRBJ2-7
v_call: TRBV6-1
cdr3_length: 16
d_call: TRBD2

cdr3_nt: TGCGCCAGCAACCCAGGGGGGTCTGATTCACCCCTCCACTTT
cdr3_aa: CASNPGGSDSPLHF
clone_size: -
j_call: TRBJ1-6
v_call: TRBV5-1
cdr3_length: 14
d_call: TRBD1

cdr3_nt: TGTGCCAGTAGCATGCTGGGGGCGGAAGCTTTCTTT
cdr3_aa: CASSMLGAEAFF
clone_size: -
j_call: TRBJ1-1
v_call: TRBV19
cdr3_length: 12
d_call: -

cdr3_nt: TGCGCCAGCAGCTTGAACGGGGGGCGGGAAGATACGCAGTATTTT
cdr3_aa: CASSLNGGREDTQYF
clone_size: once
j_call: TRBJ2-3
v_call: TRBV5-1
cdr3_length: 15
d_call: -

cdr3_nt: TGTGCCAGCAGCTTGGAGGGACAGGGGGCGTACGAGCAGTACTTC
cdr3_aa: CASSLEGQGAYEQYF
clone_size: -
j_call: TRBJ2-7
v_call: TRBV5-4
cdr3_length: 15
d_call: TRBD1

cdr3_nt: TGTGCCACCAGCCCCCCCGGGACAGGGTACGGTAGCAATCAGCCCCAGCATTTT
cdr3_aa: CATSPPGTGYGSNQPQHF
clone_size: -
j_call: TRBJ1-5
v_call: TRBV15
cdr3_length: 18
d_call: TRBD1

cdr3_nt: TGTGCCATCAGTGAGTCAATCGGAGCAGATACGCAGTATTTT
cdr3_aa: CAISESIGADTQYF
clone_size: -
j_call: TRBJ2-3
v_call: TRBV10-3
cdr3_length: 14
d_call: -

cdr3_nt: TGTGCCAGCAGCCCGGAGGGTGGAAACACCATATATTTT
cdr3_aa: CASSPEGGNTIYF
clone_size: -
j_call: TRBJ1-3
v_call: TRBV7-9
cdr3_length: 13
d_call: -

cdr3_nt: TGTGCCAGCAGTCTTAGCGGGGGCACCTACGAGCAGTACTTC
cdr3_aa: CASSLSGGTYEQYF
clone_size: -
j_call: TRBJ2-7
v_call: TRBV2
cdr3_length: 14
d_call: TRBD2

cdr3_nt: TGTGCCAGCAGTCCTCGACAGGGGGTCCCAACTAATGAAAAACTGTTTTTT
cdr3_aa: CASSPRQGVPTNEKLFF
clone_size: -
j_call: TRBJ1-4
v_call: TRBV28
cdr3_length: 17
d_call: TRBD1